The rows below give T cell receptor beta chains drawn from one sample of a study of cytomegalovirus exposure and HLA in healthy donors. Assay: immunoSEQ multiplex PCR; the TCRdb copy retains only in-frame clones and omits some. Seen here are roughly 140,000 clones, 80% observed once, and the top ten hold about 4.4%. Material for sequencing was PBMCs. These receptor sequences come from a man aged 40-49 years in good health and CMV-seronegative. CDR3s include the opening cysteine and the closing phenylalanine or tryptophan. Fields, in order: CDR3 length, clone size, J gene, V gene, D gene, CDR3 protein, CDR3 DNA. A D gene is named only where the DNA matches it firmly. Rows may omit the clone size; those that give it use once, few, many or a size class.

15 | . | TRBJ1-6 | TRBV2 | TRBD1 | CASRKGDRANSPLHF | TGTGCCAGCAGGAAGGGTGACAGGGCTAATTCACCCCTCCACTTT
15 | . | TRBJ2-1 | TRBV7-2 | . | CASSPYRSSYNEQFF | TGTGCCAGCAGCCCTTACAGGAGCTCCTACAATGAGCAGTTCTTC
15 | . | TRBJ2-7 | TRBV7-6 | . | CASSAQGGEPYEQYF | TGTGCCAGCAGCGCCCAAGGGGGGGAACCCTACGAGCAGTACTTC
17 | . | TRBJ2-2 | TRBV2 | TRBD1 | CASRPVRDRVNTGELFF | TGTGCCAGCAGGCCCGTTAGGGACAGGGTAAACACCGGGGAGCTGTTTTTT
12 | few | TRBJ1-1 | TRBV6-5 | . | CASSYGGQGAFF | TGTGCCAGCAGTTACGGTGGGCAGGGAGCTTTCTTT
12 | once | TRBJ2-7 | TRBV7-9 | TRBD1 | CASSLGVQGKYF | TGTGCCAGCAGCTTAGGCGTACAGGGGAAGTACTTC
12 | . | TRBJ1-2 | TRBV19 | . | CASSIAVGGYTF | TGTGCCAGTAGTATCGCAGTGGGCGGCTACACCTTC
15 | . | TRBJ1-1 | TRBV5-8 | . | CASTTGIIPNTEAFF | TGTGCCAGCACAACAGGGATTATACCGAACACTGAAGCTTTCTTT
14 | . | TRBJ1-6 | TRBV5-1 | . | CASRPGTANSPLHF | TGCGCCAGCAGGCCCGGGACTGCTAATTCACCCCTCCACTTT
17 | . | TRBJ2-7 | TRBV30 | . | CAWSAPLPSWSSYEQYF | TGTGCCTGGAGTGCCCCTCTCCCCTCTTGGAGCTCCTACGAGCAGTACTTC
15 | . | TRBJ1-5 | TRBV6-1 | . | CASSEAWPQNQPQHF | TGTGCCAGCAGTGAAGCGTGGCCACAAAATCAGCCCCAGCATTTT
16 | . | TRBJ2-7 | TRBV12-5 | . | CASGLAGTYTTYEQYF | TGTGCTAGTGGTTTGGCGGGGACATACACAACCTACGAGCAGTACTTC
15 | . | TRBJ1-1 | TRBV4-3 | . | CASRQDSRGSAEAFF | TGCGCCAGCAGGCAAGATTCCAGGGGAAGTGCTGAAGCTTTCTTT
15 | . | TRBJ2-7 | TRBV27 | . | CASPYRQVYSYEQYF | TGTGCCAGCCCCTACCGACAGGTTTACTCCTACGAGCAGTACTTC
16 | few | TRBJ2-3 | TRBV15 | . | CATSRDGMGVTDTQYF | TGTGCCACCAGCAGAGACGGGATGGGTGTTACAGATACGCAGTATTTT
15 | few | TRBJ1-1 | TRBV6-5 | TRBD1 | CASSYSDRGGTEAFF | TGTGCCAGCAGTTACTCGGACAGGGGGGGCACTGAAGCTTTCTTT
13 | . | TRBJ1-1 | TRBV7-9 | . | CASSLDTNTEAFF | TGTGCCAGCAGCTTAGACACGAACACTGAAGCTTTCTTT
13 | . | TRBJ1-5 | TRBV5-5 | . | CASSLEGVTAQHF | TGTGCCAGCAGCTTGGAGGGGGTCACAGCCCAGCATTTT
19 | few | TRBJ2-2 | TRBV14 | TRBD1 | CASRFPGQGDFANTGELFF | TGTGCCAGCAGATTCCCGGGACAGGGTGACTTCGCGAACACCGGGGAGCTGTTTTTT
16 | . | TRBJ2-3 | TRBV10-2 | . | CATYGFGVVGTDTQYF | TGCGCCACCTATGGTTTCGGGGTCGTTGGCACAGATACGCAGTATTTT
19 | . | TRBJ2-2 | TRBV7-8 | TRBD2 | CASSWPPGTSGSNTGELFF | TGTGCCAGCAGCTGGCCCCCCGGGACTAGCGGTTCGAACACCGGGGAGCTGTTTTTT
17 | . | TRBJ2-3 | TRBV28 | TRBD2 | CASSPPIAGVSTDTQYF | TGTGCCAGCAGTCCTCCTATCGCGGGGGTTAGCACAGATACGCAGTATTTT
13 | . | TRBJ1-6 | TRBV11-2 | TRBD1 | CASSRTGESPLHF | TGTGCCAGCAGCCGGACAGGGGAATCACCCCTCCACTTT
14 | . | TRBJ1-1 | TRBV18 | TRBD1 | CASSDGGTADEAFF | TGTGCCAGCTCCGACGGAGGGACAGCGGACGAAGCTTTCTTT
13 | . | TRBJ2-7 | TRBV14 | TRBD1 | CASSQAGGNEQYF | TGTGCCAGCAGCCAAGCAGGGGGCAACGAGCAGTACTTC
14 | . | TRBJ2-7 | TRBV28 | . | CASSYPGTSREQYF | TGTGCCAGCAGCTACCCGGGGACTTCCCGGGAGCAGTACTTC
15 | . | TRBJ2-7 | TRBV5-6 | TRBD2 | CASSFGGSGGNEQYF | TGTGCCAGCAGCTTCGGGGGTAGCGGGGGGAACGAGCAGTACTTC
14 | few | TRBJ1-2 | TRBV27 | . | CASSFSSLGYGYTF | TGTGCCAGCAGTTTCTCGAGCCTCGGCTATGGCTACACCTTC
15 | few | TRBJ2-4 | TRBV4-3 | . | CASSRTRLAKNIQYF | TGCGCCAGCAGCCGAACAAGATTAGCCAAAAACATTCAGTACTTC
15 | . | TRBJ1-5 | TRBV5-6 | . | CASSGGGFGNQPQHF | TGTGCCAGCAGCGGCGGGGGGTTCGGCAATCAGCCCCAGCATTTT
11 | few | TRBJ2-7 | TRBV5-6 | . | CASQALEEQYF | TGTGCCAGTCAGGCCCTTGAGGAGCAGTACTTC
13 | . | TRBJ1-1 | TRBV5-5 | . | CASSFAGNTEAFF | TGTGCCAGCAGCTTCGCAGGGAACACTGAAGCTTTCTTT
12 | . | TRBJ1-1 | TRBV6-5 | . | CASGRGVTEAFF | TGTGCCAGTGGGAGGGGGGTTACTGAAGCTTTCTTT
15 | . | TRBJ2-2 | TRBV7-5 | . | CARSHTGGGTGELFF | TGTGCCAGAAGCCATACAGGGGGCGGCACCGGGGAGCTGTTTTTT
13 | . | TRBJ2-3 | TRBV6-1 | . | CASSTGQSNTQYF | TGTGCCAGCAGTACAGGACAGAGCAACACGCAGTATTTT
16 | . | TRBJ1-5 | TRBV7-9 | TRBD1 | CASSLGDRGRGQPQHF | TGTGCCAGCAGCTTAGGGGACAGGGGGCGAGGTCAGCCCCAGCATTTT
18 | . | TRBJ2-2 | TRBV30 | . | CAWNFALSESWNTGELFF | TGTGCCTGGAACTTCGCGCTGTCCGAGAGTTGGAACACCGGGGAGCTGTTTTTT
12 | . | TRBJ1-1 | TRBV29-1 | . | CSVSPVNTEAFF | TGCAGCGTGTCCCCCGTGAACACTGAAGCTTTCTTT
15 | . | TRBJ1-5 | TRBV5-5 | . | CASSLALGGNQPQHF | TGTGCCAGCAGCTTGGCTTTAGGGGGCAATCAGCCCCAGCATTTT
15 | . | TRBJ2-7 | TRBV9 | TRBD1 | CASSVAGTDTYEQYF | TGTGCCAGCAGCGTAGCTGGGACAGACACCTACGAGCAGTACTTC
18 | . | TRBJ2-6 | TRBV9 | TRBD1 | CASSPYGQVSSGANVLTF | TGTGCCAGCAGCCCCTACGGACAGGTTTCCTCTGGGGCCAACGTCCTGACTTTC
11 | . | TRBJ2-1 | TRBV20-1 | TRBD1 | CSAGGQGAYFF | TGCAGTGCTGGAGGACAGGGGGCCTACTTCTTC
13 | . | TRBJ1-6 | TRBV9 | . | CASSVAPDSPLHF | TGTGCCAGCAGCGTAGCTCCAGATTCACCCCTCCACTTT
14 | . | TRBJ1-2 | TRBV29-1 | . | CSVEDQPRNYGYTF | TGCAGCGTTGAAGATCAACCCAGAAACTATGGCTACACCTTC
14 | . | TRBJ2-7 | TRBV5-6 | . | CASSSGGADFEQYF | TGTGCCAGCAGCTCTGGAGGGGCAGACTTCGAGCAGTACTTC